The 7 T cell receptor beta chains below come from one sample, sequenced in a study of blood T cell repertoires in COVID-19. The repertoire was sequenced with immunoSEQ multiplex PCR; TCRdb's copy has only in-frame clones and lacks some. The data contain over 45,000 clones, roughly 80% of them singletons. The specimen sequenced was peripheral blood. All receptors derive from a woman aged 45-60 years with active or convalescent COVID-19.

This chain uses TRBV5-6 with TRBJ1-5; weak D call: TRBD1 (6 bases). The CDR3 contains 15 residues. Germline values: CDR1 SGHDT, CDR2 YYEEEE. The ends were cut back, 2 bases at V and 9 bases at J, with 18 bases in the middle. CDR3 DNA: TGTGCCAGCAGCTTAGTAGTACAGGGTGGGGTGCCCCAGCATTTT. Translated: CASSLVVQGGVPQHF. Full variable domain (rest looked up from reference TRBV5-6 and TRBJ1-5): DAGVTQSPTHLIKTRGQQVTLRCSPKSGHDTVSWYQQALGQGPQFIFQYYEEEERQRGNFPDRFSGHQFPNYSSELNVNALLLGDSALYLCASSLVVQGGVPQHFGDGTRLSIL.

This clone was counted between two and nine times. V and J are TRBV4-1 and TRBJ2-7; 11 positions match TRBD1. CDR1 is MGHRA, CDR2 YSYEKL, per germline. The CDR3 extends over 15 amino acids. The J segment lost 9 bases and the V segment lost 3 bases, leaving 10 bases of the junction unmatched. DNA of the CDR3: TGCGCCAGCAGCCAGGACAGGGGGCTCGGTGAGGCGCAGTACTTC. The encoded protein is CASSQDRGLGEAQYF.

The V call is TRBV18, the J call TRBJ1-6; 7 nucleotides match TRBD1. J was trimmed by 2 bases and V by 4 bases; bases with no gene match: 11. The germline gives CDR1 KGHSH, CDR2 LQKENI. The CDR3 spans 18 residues. The CDR3 coding sequence is TGTGCCAGCTCACTAAACAGGGTCGGGACAGCCTATAATTCACCCCTCCACTTT. It yields the protein CASSLNRVGTAYNSPLHF.

This sequence joins TRBV19 and TRBJ1-1, with 7 bases matching TRBD1. Per the germline V gene, CDR1 is LNHDA and CDR2 is SQIVND (reference sequence). V dropped 6 bases and J dropped 4; count of bases not matched to a gene: 5. CDR3 length: 13 residues. CDR3 DNA sequence: TGTGCCAGTAGGGGTCAGGGGGGCACTGAAGCTTTCTTT. Encoded protein: CASRGQGGTEAFF.

The chain joins TRBV27 to TRBJ1-2; 8 bases are shared with TRBD1. Germline V gene data show CDR1 as MNHEY and CDR2 as SMNVEV (reference sequence). With V trimmed by 4 bases and J by 5 bases, 6 bases remained unmatched. The CDR3 contains 14 residues. CDR3 in amino acids: CASSSTGDRYGYTF. CDR3 DNA: TGTGCCAGCAGTTCGACAGGGGATCGGTATGGCTACACCTTC.

This clone is a singleton in its sample. The chain uses TRBV11-3 and TRBJ2-7; TRBD1 might be the D (6 bases). Between the trimmed V and J ends, which lost 3 bases and 2 bases, there was a span of 11 bases. The CDR3 contains 14 residues. Germline values: CDR1 SGHNT, CDR2 YENEEA. CDR3 loop: CASSLGRGTYEQYF. CDR3 nucleotide sequence: TGTGCCAGCAGCTTGGGCAGGGGCACCTACGAGCAGTACTTC.

The rearrangement joins TRBV5-3 to TRBJ1-5; D is undetermined. TRBV5-3 is noted as an ORF with a role that remains uncertain. This CDR3 region has 12 residues. V lost 0 bases and J lost 7, with 5 bases in between. The CDR3 DNA reads as TGTGCCAGAAGCTTGGTAAGCCAGCCCCAGCATTTT. As protein: CARSLVSQPQHF.